The T cell receptor beta chain under discussion was sequenced for a study of PD-1 blockade in classical Hodgkin lymphoma. General study points: CD4+ TCR diversity, unlike CD8+, rose significantly by C4D1. Partial responders and progressors had significantly lower baseline TCR diversity. Patients excluded were those beginning nivolumab under 1 year after ASCT.

Method: immunoSEQ multiplex PCR; TCRdb's copy keeps in-frame clones and lacks some. The table includes about 60,000 clones, about 92% detected once. The sample's time point: cycle 4 day 1 (C4D1), after 5 to 7 weeks of nivolumab. All the patients suffered relapse after autologous stem cell transplantation, and brentuximab vedotin exposure differed. Progressive disease, partial response or complete response was each patient's best response. Trimming took 4 bases from V and 8 from J; bases not matched to a gene: 10. This CDR3 contains 16 residues. The germline V gene has CDR1 SGHAT and CDR2 FQNNGV. In the case of this clone: Antigen unknown.

V and J are TRBV11-2 and TRBJ1-4; the match to TRBD1 covers 10 bases. This specimen consisted of peripheral blood mononuclear cells (PBMCs), obtained before the fourth cycle of nivolumab. The TCR sequence derives from a human donor with classical Hodgkin lymphoma. CDR3 region: CASSYSRQGAREKLFF. CDR3 nucleotides: TGTGCCAGCAGCTATTCTAGACAGGGGGCGAGGGAAAAACTGTTTTTT. Full variable domain (remainder filled in from reference TRBV11-2 and TRBJ1-4): EAGVAQSPRYKIIEKRQSVAFWCNPISGHATLYWYQQILGQGPKLLIQFQNNGVVDDSQLPKDRFSAERLKGVDSTLKIQPAKLEDSAVYLCASSYSRQGAREKLFFGSGTQLSVL.